Listed below are T cell receptor beta chains from one sample, sequenced in a study of blood T cell repertoires in COVID-19. Method: immunoSEQ multiplex PCR; TCRdb's copy keeps in-frame clones and lacks some. Of roughly 200,000 clones listed, around 82% were seen once; the top ten hold approximately 6%. Sequenced: peripheral blood. The receptors shown here come from a woman in her 70s with acute or convalescent COVID-19. Each CDR3 is given with its conserved first and last residue. D genes are given only for firm matches. The size of a clone is reported for some rows only, either as once, few or many, or as a class for expanded clones.

j_gene,d_gene,v_gene,abundance,CDR3aa,CDR3nt
TRBJ1-2,.,TRBV28,.,CASSLSGRSGYTF,TGTGCCAGCAGTTTATCTGGAAGGAGCGGCTACACCTTC
TRBJ2-2,.,TRBV18,.,CASSPYGPNTGELFF,TGTGCCAGCTCACCATACGGTCCGAACACCGGGGAGCTGTTTTTT
TRBJ1-2,.,TRBV10-3,.,CAISEQGANGYTF,TGTGCCATCAGTGAGCAAGGGGCCAATGGCTACACCTTC
TRBJ2-1,TRBD2,TRBV9,.,CASSVPAGVGNNEQFF,TGTGCCAGCAGCGTTCCGGCGGGAGTGGGCAACAATGAGCAGTTCTTC
TRBJ2-5,TRBD1,TRBV5-4,.,CASSPDRGETQYF,TGTGCCAGCAGCCCCGACAGGGGGGAGACCCAGTACTTC
TRBJ2-1,.,TRBV6-2/TRBV6-3,.,CASSYREYAGNEQFF,TGTGCCAGCAGTTATCGTGAGTACGCGGGTAATGAGCAGTTCTTC
TRBJ2-7,TRBD2,TRBV28,.,CASSWTSGSSEEQYF,TGTGCCAGCAGTTGGACTAGCGGGAGTTCGGAGGAGCAGTACTTC
TRBJ2-3,TRBD2,TRBV2,.,CASNLLAGVTDTQYF,TGTGCCAGCAACCTACTAGCGGGAGTCACAGATACGCAGTATTTT
TRBJ2-6,TRBD1,TRBV5-1,.,CASSAGQVNSGANVLTF,TGCGCCAGCAGCGCGGGACAGGTTAACTCTGGGGCCAACGTCCTGACTTTC
TRBJ2-7,.,TRBV20-1,.,CSPSSDAEQYF,TGCAGTCCTTCTAGCGATGCCGAGCAGTACTTC
TRBJ2-1,.,TRBV19,.,CASRRSGAETYNEQFF,TGTGCCAGTAGAAGGTCCGGAGCGGAGACCTACAATGAGCAGTTCTTC
TRBJ2-1,TRBD2,TRBV19,.,CASSKGLAGVGEQFF,TGTGCCAGTAGTAAGGGACTAGCGGGAGTAGGTGAGCAGTTCTTC
TRBJ1-1,.,TRBV7-2,.,CASSLNGGYTEAFF,TGTGCCAGCAGCTTAAATGGGGGCTACACTGAAGCTTTCTTT
TRBJ1-3,TRBD1,TRBV6-6,.,CASSLASPGQGAVSGNTIYF,TGTGCCAGCAGTCTGGCCTCTCCGGGACAGGGAGCGGTCTCTGGAAACACCATATATTTT
TRBJ2-5,TRBD1,TRBV2,.,CASSPGTGVLGGQETQYF,TGTGCCAGCAGCCCCGGGACAGGGGTTTTAGGTGGACAAGAGACCCAGTACTTC
TRBJ2-2,TRBD1,TRBV27,.,CASLLRQGPWGNTGELFF,TGTGCCAGCCTTCTGAGACAGGGGCCCTGGGGGAACACCGGGGAGCTGTTTTTT
TRBJ1-2,.,TRBV5-4,.,CASSPVGYGYTF,TGTGCCAGCAGCCCCGTCGGCTATGGCTACACCTTC
TRBJ2-7,TRBD2,TRBV20-1,.,CSASPTSGSGIEQYF,TGCAGTGCTAGTCCAACTAGCGGGAGCGGGATCGAGCAGTACTTC
TRBJ1-1,.,TRBV27,few,CASSLLGASTEAFF,TGTGCCAGCAGTTTACTAGGGGCCAGCACCGAAGCTTTCTTT
TRBJ2-7,TRBD2,TRBV5-8,.,CASSLVGTRKRNEQYF,TGTGCCAGCAGCTTGGTTGGGACTAGGAAGAGGAACGAGCAGTACTTC
TRBJ2-5,TRBD1,TRBV6-5,.,CASTIDRGETQYF,TGTGCCAGCACCATAGACAGGGGAGAGACCCAGTACTTC
TRBJ2-5,TRBD2,TRBV28,.,CASSSPELAGETQYF,TGTGCCAGCAGTTCTCCTGAACTAGCGGGAGAGACCCAGTACTTC
TRBJ1-2,.,TRBV1,.,CTSSRAPGSNYGYTF,TGCACCAGCAGCAGAGCACCAGGGTCTAACTATGGCTACACCTTC
TRBJ2-5,TRBD1,TRBV5-6,.,CASSPGTGGETQYF,TGTGCCAGCAGCCCCGGGACAGGGGGAGAGACCCAGTACTTC
TRBJ1-1,.,TRBV29-1,.,CSVGQLNTEAFF,TGCAGCGTTGGTCAGTTGAACACTGAAGCTTTCTTT
TRBJ2-5,TRBD2,TRBV6-2/TRBV6-3,few,CASSYVGRAEKTQYF,TGTGCCAGCAGTTACGTCGGGAGGGCCGAAAAGACCCAGTACTTC
TRBJ2-3,.,TRBV5-4,.,CASSRTAITDTQYF,TGTGCCAGCAGTAGGACAGCGATCACAGATACGCAGTATTTT
TRBJ2-1,TRBD2,TRBV30,.,CAWSALAGAVFDEQFF,TGTGCCTGGAGTGCACTAGCGGGAGCGGTTTTCGATGAGCAGTTCTTC
TRBJ2-5,.,TRBV25-1,.,CASRTGARETQYF,TGTGCCAGCAGAACGGGAGCCAGAGAGACCCAGTACTTC
TRBJ1-1,.,TRBV12-3/TRBV12-4,.,CASSWGREAFF,TGTGCCAGCAGTTGGGGCCGTGAAGCTTTCTTT
TRBJ2-4,TRBD1,TRBV10-3,once,CAITHDRDGIQYF,TGTGCCATCACTCACGACAGGGATGGCATTCAGTACTTC
TRBJ2-3,.,TRBV6-5,.,CASTIDTSTDTQYF,TGTGCCAGCACCATAGACACAAGCACAGATACGCAGTATTTT
TRBJ1-1,.,TRBV4-2,few,CASSQEGGGRETEAFF,TGTGCCAGCAGCCAAGAGGGGGGGGGCAGGGAAACTGAAGCTTTCTTT
TRBJ1-5,TRBD1,TRBV5-1,.,CASSLGTGNQPQHF,TGCGCCAGCAGCTTGGGGACAGGGAATCAGCCCCAGCATTTT
TRBJ1-5,TRBD1,TRBV2,.,CASRGTGLSNQPQHF,TGTGCCAGCAGGGGGACAGGACTTAGCAATCAGCCCCAGCATTTT
TRBJ2-1,.,TRBV5-1,.,CASSLERLRNEQFF,TGCGCCAGCAGCTTGGAGCGATTACGCAATGAGCAGTTCTTC
TRBJ1-2,TRBD1,TRBV5-6,few,CASSLDSTGGRSGYTF,TGTGCCAGCAGCTTGGATTCGACAGGGGGCAGGAGTGGCTACACCTTC
TRBJ1-2,.,TRBV28,.,CASSLTGGVGYGYTF,TGTGCCAGCAGTTTAACGGGGGGCGTAGGATATGGCTACACCTTC
TRBJ2-7,TRBD1,TRBV7-2,.,CASSLQQGAYEQYF,TGTGCCAGCAGCTTACAACAGGGGGCTTACGAGCAGTACTTC
TRBJ1-4,.,TRBV18,.,CASSPTGQNEKLFF,TGTGCCAGCTCACCGACAGGACAGAATGAAAAACTGTTTTTT
TRBJ2-2,TRBD2,TRBV29-1,.,CSASGSHTGELFF,TGCAGCGCTAGCGGGAGCCACACCGGGGAGCTGTTTTTT
TRBJ1-4,TRBD1,TRBV15,few,CATSRDGTGLVELFF,TGTGCCACCAGCAGAGATGGGACAGGGTTGGTGGAACTGTTTTTT
TRBJ2-3,TRBD1,TRBV28,.,CASSDRGVGGSDTQYF,TGTGCCAGCAGTGACAGGGGGGTAGGTGGGTCAGATACGCAGTATTTT
TRBJ1-2,.,TRBV19,few,CASTRTVSYGYTF,TGTGCCAGTACCCGGACAGTCTCCTATGGCTACACCTTC
TRBJ2-4,.,TRBV7-9,once,CASSLAAGADIQYF,TGTGCCAGCAGCTTAGCGGCGGGTGCGGACATTCAGTACTTC
TRBJ2-7,TRBD1,TRBV7-8,.,CASSMTGIYEQYF,TGTGCCAGCAGCATGACAGGGATCTACGAGCAGTACTTC
TRBJ2-1,.,TRBV2,.,CASRGRLTNNEQFF,TGTGCCAGCAGGGGGAGACTCACGAACAATGAGCAGTTCTTC
TRBJ2-1,TRBD1,TRBV28,.,CASRRTGTEYNEQFF,TGTGCCAGCCGAAGGACCGGGACAGAATACAATGAGCAGTTCTTC
TRBJ1-4,.,TRBV2,few,CASSEDRELFF,TGTGCCAGCAGTGAAGACAGGGAACTGTTTTTT
TRBJ2-7,.,TRBV20-1,.,CSASGDEQYF,TGCAGTGCTTCAGGGGACGAGCAGTACTTC
TRBJ2-3,.,TRBV18,.,CASSPGGADTQYF,TGTGCCAGCTCACCCGGCGGGGCAGATACGCAGTATTTT